Presented here are 19 T cell receptor beta chains from one specimen sequenced in a study of cytomegalovirus exposure and HLA in healthy donors. PCR involved 60 Vbeta and 13 Jbeta primers. TCRdb's copy holds only in-frame clones and misses some; the assay was immunoSEQ multiplex PCR. The table lists some 140,000 clones, around 70% of them singletons. Sequenced input: PBMCs. These receptors were obtained from a young man in good health and CMV-seronegative.

V and J are TRBV6-5 and TRBJ2-7; 7 nucleotides align to TRBD2. CDR1 MNHEY and CDR2 SVGAGI come from the germline V gene. The CDR3 is made up of 11 amino acids. V dropped 8 bases and J dropped 6; count of bases not matched to a gene: 4. CDR3 DNA: TGTGCCAGCGGGGGAGGGACCGAGCAGTACTTC. This codes for CASGGGTEQYF.

This rearrangement joins TRBV30 to TRBJ1-1; D unclear. Trimming shortened V by 5 bases and J by 1 base, and 11 bases separated the two germline ends. The CDR3 consists of 13 residues. Germline assignment: CDR1 GTSNPN and CDR2 SVGIG (reference sequence). This CDR3 is CAWSFGGNTEAFF. For the CDR3, the DNA is TGTGCCTGGTCGTTTGGCGGGAACACTGAAGCTTTCTTT.

This chain links TRBV27 with TRBJ1-5; 7 nucleotides agree with TRBD1. The CDR3 has 16 amino acids. CDR1 and CDR2 (germline): MNHEY, SMNVEV (reference sequence). With V trimmed by 4 bases and J by 5 bases, 11 bases remained unmatched. The CDR3 here is CASSSSQTGIYQPQHF. Written as DNA, the CDR3 is TGTGCCAGCAGTTCCTCCCAGACAGGGATTTATCAGCCCCAGCATTTT.

This clone was seen a handful of times. This sample includes further DNA sequences coding for the same CDR3. The V and J genes are TRBV2 and TRBJ1-2; 8 bases agree with TRBD1. Germline CDR1 SNHLY, CDR2 FYNNEI. CDR3 size: 12 residues. Unmatched junction bases numbered 1, after V lost 6 bases and J lost 4 bases. CDR3 sequence reads: CASSDRGYGYTF. As DNA, the CDR3 is TGTGCCAGCAGCGACAGGGGCTATGGCTACACCTTC.

This clone occurred once. The rearrangement links TRBV6-4 to TRBJ1-6, with TRBD1 identical over 7 bases. The CDR3 totals 14 residues. J was trimmed by 7 bases and V by 2 bases; bases with no gene match: 2. In germline, CDR1 is MRHNA, CDR2 SNTAGT. Here the CDR3 DNA reads TGTGCCAGCAGTGACAGACAGGGAAATTCACCCCTCCACTTT. It is translated as CASSDRQGNSPLHF.

This rearrangement joins TRBV5-6 to TRBJ2-6; TRBD1 matches at 8 bases. The germline CDR1 and CDR2 sequences are SGHDT and YYEEEE. The ends lost 3 bases at V and 3 bases at J; junction bases unmatched: 5. This CDR3 region has 16 residues. This chain's CDR3 is CASSSAGGSGANVLTF. In nucleotides, the CDR3 is TGTGCCAGCAGCTCTGCAGGGGGCAGTGGGGCCAACGTCCTGACTTTC.

The chain joins TRBV27 to TRBJ2-3; 7 bases line up with TRBD2. The CDR3 runs 16 residues. V lost 2 bases, J lost 2 bases, and 7 bases stayed unmatched. The germline V gene encodes CDR1 MNHEY and CDR2 SMNVEV (reference sequence). The CDR3 sequence is CASSLSGAGYTDTQYF. In nucleotides, the CDR3 is TGTGCCAGCAGTTTAAGCGGGGCGGGGTACACAGATACGCAGTATTTT.

Points on this clone: A junction end diverges from the germline sequence, so it may reflect a read error. In DNA, the CDR3 is TGTTCCAGCAGCTTGAGGTTGGATGAAGCTTTCTTT. It codes for CSSSLRLDEAFF. The rearrangement uses TRBV7-9 and TRBJ1-1; no clear D gene. The CDR3 is made up of 12 amino acids. Per germline, CDR1 SEHNR and CDR2 FQNEAQ (reference sequence).

Here the CDR3 DNA reads TGTGCCAGCAGCTTAACAGATAACACTGAAGCTTTCTTT. Protein product: CASSLTDNTEAFF. This chain links TRBV11-1 with TRBJ1-1; D unresolved. This CDR3 region has 13 residues. From germline, CDR1 is SGHAT and CDR2 FQDESV (reference sequence). Trimming took 2 bases from V and 2 from J, leaving 6 bases between them.

V usage is TRBV18 and J usage is TRBJ2-3; the match to TRBD2 covers 8 bases. The CDR3 spans 16 residues. Trimming cost V 3 bases and J 4 bases; bases outside gene matches: 9. CDR1 and CDR2 from the germline V gene are KGHSH and LQKENI. The CDR3 nucleotides are TGTGCCAGCTCACCCAACGGGGGGGCCAACGCAGATACGCAGTATTTT. Protein sequence: CASSPNGGANADTQYF.

The rearrangement links TRBV9 to TRBJ1-5; 8 bases agree with TRBD1. Losses at the gene ends were 2 bases for V and 2 bases for J; bases not matched to a gene: 6. This CDR3 has 16 amino acids. The germline CDR1 and CDR2 sequences are SGDLS and YYNGEE. CDR3 sequence: CASSVLQGVGNQPQHF. The CDR3 region has the DNA TGTGCCAGCAGCGTTTTACAGGGGGTTGGCAATCAGCCCCAGCATTTT. Based on the CDR3 plus reference TRBV9 and TRBJ1-5, the full variable domain is DSGVTQTPKHLITATGQRVTLRCSPRSGDLSVYWYQQSLDQGLQFLIQYYNGEERAKGNILERFSAQQFPDLHSELNLSSLELGDSALYFCASSVLQGVGNQPQHFGDGTRLSIL.

This clone was counted only a few times. CDR3 in DNA: TGCGCCAGCAGCTTGGCCGCAGGGAACACTGAAGCTTTCTTT. This encodes CASSLAAGNTEAFF. J is TRBJ1-1 and V is TRBV5-1; D unclear. The germline CDR1 and CDR2 sequences are SGHRS and YFSETQ. The CDR3 totals 14 residues. The V end lost 0 bases, the J end lost 1 base, and 7 bases lay between the germline ends.

The chain joins TRBV19 to TRBJ1-1; D possibly corresponds to TRBD1 (5 bases). The CDR3 extends over 13 amino acids. CDR1 LNHDA and CDR2 SQIVND come from the germline V gene (reference sequence). V gave up 9 bases and J gave up 4 bases, with 15 bases separating them. CDR3 DNA: TGTGCCAGCAGTCCAGGGATTACCACTGAAGCTTTCTTT. As protein: CASSPGITTEAFF.

The rearrangement uses TRBV18 and TRBJ2-3, with TRBD1 identical over 7 bases. The CDR3 is 16 amino acids. The V gene end was trimmed by 0 bases and the J gene end by 2 bases; junction bases not matched to a gene: 5. Germline assignment: CDR1 KGHSH and CDR2 LQKENI. This CDR3 is CASSPPWDSNTDTQYF. The CDR3, as DNA: TGTGCCAGCTCACCACCGTGGGACAGCAACACAGATACGCAGTATTTT. The variable domain in full, with the rest retrieved from reference TRBV18 and TRBJ2-3, is NAGVMQNPRHLVRRRGQEARLRCSPMKGHSHVYWYRQLPEEGLKFMVYLQKENIIDESGMPKERFSAEFPKEGPSILRIQQVVRGDSAAYFCASSPPWDSNTDTQYFGPGTRLTVL.

V usage is TRBV2 and J usage is TRBJ1-6; 7 bases are shared with TRBD1. The J segment lost 5 bases and the V segment lost 1 base, leaving 11 bases of the junction unmatched. Per the germline V gene, CDR1 is SNHLY and CDR2 is FYNNEI. The CDR3 contains 18 residues. The CDR3, as DNA: TGTGCCAGCAGTGAAGGCTGGGGGACAGTCATTAATAATTCACCCCTCCACTTT. This translates into CASSEGWGTVINNSPLHF.

This clone was found once. The rearrangement uses TRBV7-9 and TRBJ2-7; 7 bases are shared with TRBD2. J gave up 2 bases and V 0 bases, and 1 base lay outside the gene matches. From germline, CDR1 is SEHNR and CDR2 FQNEAQ (reference sequence). CDR3 length equals 14 residues. This chain's CDR3 is CASSLAGTTYEQYF. CDR3 in DNA: TGTGCCAGCAGCTTAGCAGGGACTACCTACGAGCAGTACTTC.

This chain connects TRBV18 to TRBJ2-5; 8 bases are shared with TRBD2. Germline V gene lookup returns CDR1 KGHSH and CDR2 LQKENI. CDR3 length: 15 residues. V trimming: 0 bases; J trimming: 3 bases; junction bases outside the gene matches: 3. Written as DNA, the CDR3 is TGTGCCAGCTCACCACCTAGCGGGGTGGAAGAGACCCAGTACTTC. Translated: CASSPPSGVEETQYF.

The chain joins TRBV7-9 to TRBJ1-1, with D maybe TRBD1 (5 bases). Between the trimmed V and J ends, which lost 5 bases and 8 bases, there was a span of 12 bases. Germline assignment: CDR1 SEHNR and CDR2 FQNEAQ (reference sequence). The CDR3 sequence is 12 residues long. The CDR3 loop is CASSLDRSEAFF. Written as DNA, the CDR3 is TGTGCCAGCAGCCTAGACAGATCCGAAGCTTTCTTT.

The V call is TRBV28, the J call TRBJ1-1; 7 positions agree with TRBD1. The CDR3 has 15 residues. Per the germline V gene, CDR1 is MDHEN and CDR2 is SYDVKM. J was trimmed by 0 bases and V by 6 bases; bases with no gene match: 7. CDR3 protein: CASSPRDRLNTEAFF. CDR3 DNA sequence: TGTGCCAGCAGCCCAAGGGACAGACTGAACACTGAAGCTTTCTTT.